One and the same sample provided the 28 T cell receptor beta chains below, sequenced in a study of blood T cell repertoires in COVID-19. Profiling relied on immunoSEQ multiplex PCR, and the TCRdb table lists in-frame clones only, not all of them. The sample contains around 140,000 clones, around nine tenths of which appear only once. Sequencing was done on a sample of peripheral blood. These receptors were taken from a man in his 60s with COVID-19, enrolled during active disease.

This chain uses TRBV11-2 with TRBJ1-4, with TRBD1 matching over 8 bases. Germline trimming cut 8 bases from V and 4 bases from J; bases unmatched to any gene: 3. The CDR3 has 13 residues. CDR1 and CDR2 from the germline V gene are SGHAT and FQNNGV. The CDR3 loop is CASGDRGNEKLFF. The CDR3 region has the DNA TGTGCCAGCGGAGACAGGGGTAATGAAAAACTGTTTTTT.

The chain carries TRBV27 and TRBJ2-3; weak D call: TRBD2 (6 bases). The CDR3 runs to 15 residues. V was cut by 2 bases and J by 8 bases, with 17 bases left in between. Germline lookup yields CDR1 MNHEY and CDR2 SMNVEV (reference sequence). CDR3 residues: CASSLKPTIGGTQYF. CDR3 DNA: TGTGCCAGCAGTTTAAAGCCCACCATCGGGGGTACGCAGTATTTT.

The chain has TRBV6-2 or TRBV6-3 and TRBJ2-3, with D possibly matching TRBD2 (5 bases). In germline, CDR1 is MNHEY, CDR2 SVGEGT. V dropped 1 base and J dropped 1 base, with 9 bases sitting between them. This CDR3 region has 15 residues. This CDR3 is CASSYYGVGTDTQYF. Written as DNA, the CDR3 is TGTGCCAGCAGTTACTACGGGGTTGGCACAGATACGCAGTATTTT.

This clone was detected a few times. The chain is built from TRBV10-3 and TRBJ2-5; possibly TRBD2 for D (6 bases). V gave up 2 bases and J gave up 4 bases, with 11 bases separating them. Germline assignment: CDR1 ENHRY and CDR2 SYGVKD. The CDR3 runs 14 residues. The CDR3 region has the DNA TGTGCCATCAGTGAGGATACTAGCCGAGAGACCCAGTACTTC. Its protein is CAISEDTSRETQYF.

The chain has TRBV4-1 and TRBJ1-2; 11 positions agree with TRBD1. J lost 6 bases, V lost 0 bases, and 6 bases had no gene match. Germline CDR1 MGHRA, CDR2 YSYEKL. The CDR3 is 16 amino acids. This chain's CDR3 is CASSQEPRTGGDGYTF. The CDR3 nucleotides read TGCGCCAGCAGCCAAGAACCAAGGACAGGGGGCGATGGCTACACCTTC.

The chain employs TRBV19 and TRBJ1-3; D is uncertain. CDR3 length: 13 residues. The germline gives CDR1 LNHDA, CDR2 SQIVND (reference sequence). The V and J ends lost 6 bases and 4 bases respectively, with 10 bases between them. CDR3 residues: CASSRFGGNTIYF. The CDR3 DNA is TGTGCCAGTAGCCGCTTCGGGGGAAACACCATATATTTT.

The rearrangement links TRBV19 to TRBJ2-7; the match to TRBD1 covers 7 bases. Looked up from germline, CDR1 is LNHDA and CDR2 is SQIVND (reference sequence). The CDR3 has 15 residues. V gave up 0 bases and J gave up 6 bases; unmatched junction bases: 8. The DNA for the CDR3 is TGTGCCAGTAGTATAGAACCTACAGGGGTGCGCGAGCAGTACTTC. Its protein is CASSIEPTGVREQYF.

The J gene is TRBJ1-3, the V gene TRBV11-2, with 8 nucleotides matching TRBD1. There are 15 residues in the CDR3. Looked up from germline, CDR1 is SGHAT and CDR2 is FQNNGV. Trimming at V came to 6 bases and at J to 0 bases, leaving 4 bases not matched to a gene. CDR3 protein: CASRSDRASGNTIYF. In nucleotides, the CDR3 is TGTGCCAGCAGATCGGACAGGGCCTCTGGAAACACCATATATTTT.

The V gene is TRBV11-1, the J gene TRBJ1-6, with 7 positions matching TRBD1. CDR3 length equals 16 residues. Per the germline V gene, CDR1 is SGHAT and CDR2 is FQDESV (reference sequence). The J segment lost 0 bases and the V segment lost 6 bases, leaving 5 bases of the junction unmatched. CDR3 in amino acids: CASSSTGSSYNSPLHF. Written as DNA, the CDR3 is TGTGCCAGCAGTTCGACAGGGAGCTCCTATAATTCACCCCTCCACTTT.

This chain connects TRBV27 to TRBJ1-2, with 8 bases identical to TRBD1. CDR1 and CDR2 from the germline V gene are MNHEY and SMNVEV (reference sequence). V trimming: 6 bases; J trimming: 4 bases; junction bases outside the gene matches: 28. This CDR3 spans 21 amino acids. This CDR3 is CASSGWRGQAQGGAGLYGYTF. CDR3 DNA: TGTGCCAGCAGCGGTTGGCGGGGACAGGCCCAAGGGGGGGCGGGCCTCTATGGCTACACCTTC.

The J gene is TRBJ1-1, the V gene TRBV5-4; the D is unclear. Germline assignment: CDR1 SGHNT and CDR2 YYREEE (reference sequence). V lost 4 bases, J lost 1 base, and 5 bases lay in between. This CDR3 has 12 residues. The CDR3 DNA is TGTGCCAGCAGCGAGGGGAACACTGAAGCTTTCTTT. Its protein is CASSEGNTEAFF. The complete variable domain, with remaining parts taken from reference TRBV5-4 and TRBJ1-1, reads ETGVTQSPTHLIKTRGQQVTLRCSSQSGHNTVSWYQQALGQGPQFIFQYYREEENGRGNFPPRFSGLQFPNYSSELNVNALELDDSALYLCASSEGNTEAFFGQGTRLTVV.

The chain couples TRBV6-5 to TRBJ1-2, with TRBD1 identical over 7 bases. Looked up from germline, CDR1 is MNHEY and CDR2 is SVGAGI. V was pared by 2 bases and J by 2 bases, with 5 bases of the junction left unmatched. CDR3 size: 15 residues. The CDR3: CASSYLGTANYGYTF. For the CDR3, the DNA is TGTGCCAGCAGTTACCTCGGGACAGCCAACTATGGCTACACCTTC.

The V and J genes are TRBV6-1 and TRBJ2-7; D gene uncertain. The CDR3 is 12 residues long. Trimming removed 2 bases from V and 4 bases from J, with 6 bases in between. Germline V gives CDR1 MNHNS, CDR2 SASEGT. The CDR3 nucleotides are TGTGCCAGCAGTGAAATGCGATACGAGCAGTACTTC. Its translation is CASSEMRYEQYF.

The chain couples TRBV18 to TRBJ1-3; D perhaps matches TRBD1 (5 bases). The V gene lost 0 bases and the J gene lost 2 bases, with 11 bases spanning the gap. The CDR3 has 16 residues. Germline CDR1 reads KGHSH; CDR2 reads LQKENI. In nucleotides, the CDR3 is TGTGCCAGCTCACCACCTTCCAGGGCCGCTGGAAACACCATATATTTT. It encodes CASSPPSRAAGNTIYF.

Only one count was recorded for this clone. The gene calls are TRBV5-1 and TRBJ2-2, with D maybe TRBD2 (5 bases). The CDR3 sequence is 12 residues long. Between the trimmed V and J ends, which lost 7 bases and 4 bases, there was a span of 8 bases. Germline loops: CDR1 SGHRS, CDR2 YFSETQ. The CDR3 reads CASWAGTGELFF. The CDR3, as DNA: TGCGCCAGCTGGGCGGGCACCGGGGAGCTGTTTTTT.

The chain couples TRBV2 to TRBJ2-3, with D possibly matching TRBD2 (6 bases). The CDR3 sequence is 14 residues long. Deletions cut 7 bases from V and 4 bases from J, with 15 bases between. CDR1 and CDR2 (germline): SNHLY, FYNNEI. This CDR3 reads CASKFGGSSDTQYF. CDR3 DNA sequence: TGTGCCAGCAAGTTTGGGGGGTCGTCAGATACGCAGTATTTT.

This clone came up a few times. The rearrangement uses TRBV7-8 and TRBJ2-5; tentatively, D is TRBD1 (5 bases). The CDR3 runs to 15 residues. The germline V gene has CDR1 SGHVS and CDR2 FQNEAQ. The ends were cut back, 5 bases at V and 5 bases at J, with 18 bases in the middle. CDR3 loop: CASSALGVRGETQYF. In DNA form, the CDR3 reads TGTGCCAGCAGCGCCCTAGGGGTAAGGGGTGAGACCCAGTACTTC. Combining the CDR3 with reference TRBV7-8 and TRBJ2-5 gives the whole variable domain GAGVSQSPRYKVAKRGQDVALRCDPISGHVSLFWYQQALGQGPEFLTYFQNEAQLDKSGLPSDRFFAERPEGSVSTLKIQRTQQEDSAVYLCASSALGVRGETQYFGPGTRLLVL.

This rearrangement joins TRBV27 to TRBJ1-2; 8 bases line up with TRBD1. The CDR3 contains 14 residues. Losses at the gene ends were 1 base for V and 7 bases for J; bases not matched to a gene: 5. Germline CDR1 and CDR2: MNHEY and SMNVEV (reference sequence). This CDR3 is CASSLYQGAGGYTF. In nucleotides, the CDR3 is TGTGCCAGCAGTTTATATCAGGGGGCGGGTGGCTACACCTTC.

The chain has TRBV5-4 and TRBJ2-5; 11 nucleotides match TRBD2. The CDR3 loop spans 17 amino acids. Germline CDR1 reads SGHNT; CDR2 reads YYREEE (reference sequence). V lost 0 bases to trimming and J lost 5 bases; unmatched junction nucleotides: 9. CDR3 protein: CASSLEVAGGRLETQYF. The CDR3 nucleotides are TGTGCCAGCAGCTTGGAGGTAGCGGGGGGGCGGCTGGAGACCCAGTACTTC.

In its sample, this clone was seen once. The chain combines TRBV3-1 (or the pseudogene TRBV3-2) with TRBJ1-2, with 9 positions matching TRBD1. After removal of 5 bases from V and 0 bases from J, the junction contained 4 bases not matched to a gene. Germline assignment: CDR1 LGHDT and CDR2 YNNKEL (reference sequence). This CDR3 has 15 amino acids. The CDR3 loop is CASSTRDRANYGYTF. DNA of the CDR3: TGTGCCAGCAGCACCCGGGACAGGGCTAACTATGGCTACACCTTC.

This clone was found a few times. The J gene is TRBJ1-6, the V gene TRBV30, with TRBD1 matching over 7 bases. The CDR3 covers 16 residues. With V trimmed by 5 bases and J by 7 bases, 14 bases remained unmatched. CDR1 GTSNPN and CDR2 SVGIG come from the germline V gene (reference sequence). The CDR3, as DNA: TGTGCCTGGCAGACCGGACACAGGGGAGGAAATTCACCCCTCCACTTT. Translating gives CAWQTGHRGGNSPLHF.

The V gene is TRBV11-2, the J gene TRBJ1-1; a weak D match, TRBD1 (6 bases). The CDR3 covers 18 residues. Trimming removed 4 bases from V and 1 base from J, with 22 bases in between. Germline lookup yields CDR1 SGHAT and CDR2 FQNNGV. The CDR3 DNA reads as TGTGCCAGCAGCTCCCCGGGGGGCCAATACGAATCGAACACTGAAGCTTTCTTT. Residues: CASSSPGGQYESNTEAFF.

The count of this clone is one. J is TRBJ2-5 and V is TRBV29-1; a weak D match, TRBD1 (6 bases). The CDR3 is 11 amino acids. The V end was cut by 6 bases, the J end by 5 bases, with 10 bases between. Germline V gene sequence: CDR1 SQVTM, CDR2 ANQGSEA. The CDR3 coding sequence is TGCAGCGTAGGACAGATCGAGACCCAGTACTTC. Translated: CSVGQIETQYF. Filled out from reference TRBV29-1 and TRBJ2-5, the complete variable domain reads SAVISQKPSRDICQRGTSLTIQCQVDSQVTMMFWYRQQPGQSLTLIATANQGSEATYESGFVIDKFPISRPNLTFSTLTVSNMSPEDSSIYLCSVGQIETQYFGPGTRLLVL.

CDR3 in amino acids: CATRTANYGYTF. The DNA for the CDR3 is TGTGCCACCAGGACAGCTAACTATGGCTACACCTTC. This chain uses TRBV6-5 with TRBJ1-2; D is possibly TRBD1 (6 bases). This CDR3 spans 12 amino acids. V gave up 10 bases and J gave up 0 bases, with 9 bases separating them. The germline V gene encodes CDR1 MNHEY and CDR2 SVGAGI.

The chain carries TRBV6-2 or TRBV6-3 and TRBJ2-7, with D perhaps matching TRBD2 (6 bases). This CDR3 spans 13 amino acids. The germline V gene has CDR1 MNHEY and CDR2 SVGEGT. V shed 3 bases and J shed 5 bases, with 11 bases lying between them. CDR3 amino acids: CASSYMGGDEQYF. In DNA, the CDR3 is TGTGCCAGCAGTTATATGGGGGGAGACGAGCAGTACTTC.

DNA for the CDR3: TGTGCCAGCAGCCAGGAGGTAGGGTTGAACACTGAAGCTTTCTTT. It encodes CASSQEVGLNTEAFF. The chain joins TRBV14 to TRBJ1-1; D remains unclear. Trimming took 3 bases from V and 0 from J, leaving 11 bases between them. The CDR3 length is 15 residues. CDR1 is SGHDN, CDR2 FVKESK, per germline.

The chain employs TRBV5-6 and TRBJ2-3; perhaps TRBD1 as D (5 bases). Germline CDR1 SGHDT, CDR2 YYEEEE. CDR3 length equals 14 residues. V lost 5 bases, J lost 1 base, and 11 bases lay in between. The CDR3 region is CASRAGRGTDTQYF. CDR3 DNA: TGTGCCAGCAGAGCAGGGCGAGGCACAGATACGCAGTATTTT.

This clone came up once. The chain links TRBV6-5 to TRBJ2-1, with 9 bases matching TRBD1. V lost 6 bases and J lost 2; bases outside the gene matches: 2. Per germline, CDR1 MNHEY and CDR2 SVGAGI. This CDR3 has 14 residues. The DNA of the CDR3 is TGTGCCAGCAGATGGACAGGGGCCTACAATGAGCAGTTCTTC. It encodes CASRWTGAYNEQFF.